This T cell receptor (beta chain) originates from a study of identical twins. General observations from the study: There were fewer insertions in abundant cord blood beta clonotypes, but memory repertoires showed no such pattern. Conclusions came from cross-sectional statistical analysis, not from following the same donors.

Everyone who gave samples was a healthy Caucasian. This CDR3 is built from 16 residues. Germline-derived CDR1 and CDR2 are MRHNA and SNTAGT. V was trimmed by 5 bases and J by 2 bases, leaving 17 bases between them. TCRdb fed the 5' RACE reads into MiXCR, producing one record per CDR3 protein. The table shows about 260,000 distinct CDR3 sequences, with approximately 7% occurring only once. Remarks on this clonotype: No antigen is known for it.

These data were also reused for a study on yellow fever vaccine responses in identical twins. That publication notes: Reportedly, twins' vaccine T cell responses looked partly convergent and partly personalized.

The specimen sequenced was memory (CD45RO+) T cells sorted from blood. The chain combines TRBV6-4 with TRBJ2-3; D possibly matches TRBD1 or TRBD2 (6 bases each). The clonotype was recovered from a woman between 18 and 29 years old in good health. The CDR3 DNA is TGTGCCAGCAGTCGCAACCATAGGGGGGACACAGATACGCAGTATTTT. Amino acids: CASSRNHRGDTDTQYF.